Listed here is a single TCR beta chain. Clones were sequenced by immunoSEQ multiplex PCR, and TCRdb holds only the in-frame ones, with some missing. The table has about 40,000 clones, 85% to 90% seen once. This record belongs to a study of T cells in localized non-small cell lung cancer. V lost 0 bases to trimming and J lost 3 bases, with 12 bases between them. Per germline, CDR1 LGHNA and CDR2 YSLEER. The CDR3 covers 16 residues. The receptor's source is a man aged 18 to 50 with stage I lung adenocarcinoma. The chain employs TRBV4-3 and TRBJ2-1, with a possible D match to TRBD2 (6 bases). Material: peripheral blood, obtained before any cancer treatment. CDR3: CASSQDRAGFYNEQFF. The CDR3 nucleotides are TGCGCCAGCAGCCAAGATCGGGCGGGGTTCTACAATGAGCAGTTCTTC.